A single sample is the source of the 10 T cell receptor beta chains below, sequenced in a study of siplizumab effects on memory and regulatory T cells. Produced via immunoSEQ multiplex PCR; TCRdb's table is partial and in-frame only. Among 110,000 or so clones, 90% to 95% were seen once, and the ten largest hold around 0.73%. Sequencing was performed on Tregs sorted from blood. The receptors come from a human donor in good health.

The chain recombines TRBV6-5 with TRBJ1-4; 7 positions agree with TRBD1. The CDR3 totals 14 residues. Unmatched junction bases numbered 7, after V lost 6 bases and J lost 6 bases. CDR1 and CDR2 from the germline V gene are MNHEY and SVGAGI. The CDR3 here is CASRRGQNYEKLFF. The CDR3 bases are TGTGCCAGCAGACGGGGACAGAATTATGAAAAACTGTTTTTT.

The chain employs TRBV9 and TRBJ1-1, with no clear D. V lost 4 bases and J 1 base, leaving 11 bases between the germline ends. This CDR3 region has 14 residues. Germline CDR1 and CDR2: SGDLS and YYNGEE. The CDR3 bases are TGTGCCAGCAGCCCCGGACGGTGGAACACTGAAGCTTTCTTT. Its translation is CASSPGRWNTEAFF.

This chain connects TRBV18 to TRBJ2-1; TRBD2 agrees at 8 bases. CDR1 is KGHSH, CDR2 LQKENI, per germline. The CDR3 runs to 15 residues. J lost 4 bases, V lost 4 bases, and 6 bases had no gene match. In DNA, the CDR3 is TGTGCCAGCTCACTTACTAGCGGCCCGTACAATGAGCAGTTCTTC. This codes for CASSLTSGPYNEQFF.

The CDR3 DNA is TGTGCCAGCCAGAAGGGTACCTACGAGCAGTACTTC. Protein: CASQKGTYEQYF. The chain is built from TRBV11-2 and TRBJ2-7; D gene uncertain. This CDR3 is 12 amino acids long. Trimming removed 8 bases from V and 2 bases from J, with 10 bases in between. The germline gives CDR1 SGHAT, CDR2 FQNNGV.

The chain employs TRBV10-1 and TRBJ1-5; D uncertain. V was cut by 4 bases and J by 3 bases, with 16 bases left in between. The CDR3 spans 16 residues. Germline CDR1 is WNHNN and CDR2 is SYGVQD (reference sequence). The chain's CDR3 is CASSGPRVPSNQPQHF. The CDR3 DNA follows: TGCGCCAGCAGTGGTCCTAGGGTCCCGTCCAATCAGCCCCAGCATTTT.

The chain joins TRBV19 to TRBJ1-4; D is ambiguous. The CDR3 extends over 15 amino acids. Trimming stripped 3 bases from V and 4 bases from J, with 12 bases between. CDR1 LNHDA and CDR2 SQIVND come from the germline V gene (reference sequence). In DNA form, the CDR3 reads TGTGCCAGTAGTATTCGTTCAGCCTTTAATGAAAAACTGTTTTTT. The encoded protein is CASSIRSAFNEKLFF.

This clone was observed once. The CDR3 DNA is TGTGCCAGCAGGGAGGGACTAGCGGGGGGGGCCCGAACGCAGTATTTT. This codes for CASREGLAGGARTQYF. J is TRBJ2-3 and V is TRBV2; 16 bases map to TRBD2. V was clipped by 6 bases and J by 9 bases; unmatched bases: 9. The germline CDR1 and CDR2 sequences are SNHLY and FYNNEI. The CDR3 sequence is 16 residues long.

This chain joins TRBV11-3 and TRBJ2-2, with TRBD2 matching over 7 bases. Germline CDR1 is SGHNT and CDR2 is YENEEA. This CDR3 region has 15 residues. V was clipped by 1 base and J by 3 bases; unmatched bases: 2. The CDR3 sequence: CASSLGGSYTGELFF. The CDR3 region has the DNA TGTGCCAGCAGCTTAGGCGGGAGCTACACCGGGGAGCTGTTTTTT.

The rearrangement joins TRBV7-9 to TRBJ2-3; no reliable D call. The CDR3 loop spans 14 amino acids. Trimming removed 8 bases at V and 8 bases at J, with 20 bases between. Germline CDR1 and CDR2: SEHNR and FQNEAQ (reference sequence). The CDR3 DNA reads TGTGCCAGCGGTTCAGAGAAGACTTGGGGTACGCAGTATTTT. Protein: CASGSEKTWGTQYF.

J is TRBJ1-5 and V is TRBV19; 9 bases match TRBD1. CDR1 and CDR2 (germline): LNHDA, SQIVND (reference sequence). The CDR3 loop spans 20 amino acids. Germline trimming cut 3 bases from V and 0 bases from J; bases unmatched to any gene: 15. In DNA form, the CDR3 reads TGTGCCAGTAGTATTTCCCCTAACAGGGGGCGAGCAAATAGCAATCAGCCCCAGCATTTT. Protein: CASSISPNRGRANSNQPQHF.